What follows are 6 T cell receptor beta chains derived from one specimen sequenced in a study of blood T cell repertoires in COVID-19. Using immunoSEQ multiplex PCR, the repertoire was profiled, and TCRdb retains in-frame clones only, with some absent. The sample has approximately 250,000 clones, approximately 90% seen once; the top ten hold about 4%. The sequenced sample was PBMCs or T cells enriched from blood (not recorded which). The receptors derive from a woman under 40 with acute COVID-19.

The DNA for the CDR3 is TGTGCCAGCAGCCAAGAGGACACCCTCTCTGGAAACACCATATATTTT. It translates to CASSQEDTLSGNTIYF. This chain connects TRBV3-1 (or the pseudogene TRBV3-2) to TRBJ1-3; maybe TRBD1 (5 bases). The length of the CDR3 is 16 residues. The V gene's germline CDR1 is LGHDT and CDR2 YNNKEL (reference sequence). Trimming stripped 0 bases from V and 0 bases from J, with 9 bases between.

This clone was detected once. This rearrangement joins TRBV18 to TRBJ2-7, with a weak D call TRBD1 (7 bases). V lost 6 bases and J 4 bases, leaving 19 bases between the germline ends. Germline CDR1 reads KGHSH; CDR2 reads LQKENI. This CDR3 comprises 15 residues. CDR3 DNA sequence: TGTGCCAGCTCGACGGGGGACAGAGACTTGTACGAGCAGTACTTC. This gives the protein CASSTGDRDLYEQYF.

The chain has TRBV19 and TRBJ2-1, with D maybe TRBD1 (6 bases). The CDR3 loop spans 16 amino acids. Germline V lookup: CDR1 LNHDA, CDR2 SQIVND (reference sequence). V was pared by 6 bases and J by 8 bases, with 23 bases between. CDR3 in DNA: TGTGCCAGTAGCCGTGGGGACACAGCCGGGTGGGATGAGCAGTTCTTC. This gives the protein CASSRGDTAGWDEQFF.

This clone appeared once. The same CDR3 also results from other DNA sequences found in this sample. The rearrangement joins TRBV4-1 to TRBJ2-1; D remains ambiguous. The germline CDR1 and CDR2 sequences are MGHRA and YSYEKL. The CDR3 runs to 13 residues. The germline V and J ends were trimmed by 0 bases and 7 bases, with 7 bases remaining between them. CDR3 residues: CASSQDPGNEQFF. CDR3 DNA: TGCGCCAGCAGCCAAGACCCCGGGAATGAGCAGTTCTTC.

V usage is TRBV6-5 and J usage is TRBJ2-7; TRBD1 matches at 7 bases. The CDR3 extends over 14 amino acids. Germline CDR1 MNHEY, CDR2 SVGAGI. Losses at the gene ends were 2 bases for V and 3 bases for J; bases not matched to a gene: 4. In nucleotides, the CDR3 is TGTGCCAGCAGTTACGTCGCAGGGGGCTACGAGCAGTACTTC. This translates into CASSYVAGGYEQYF.

The table lists this clone with a few counts. DNA for the CDR3: TGTGCCAGCAGTTTTTCCAGGGGGGCCCCCTACGAGCAGTACTTC. Encoded protein: CASSFSRGAPYEQYF. This chain links TRBV28 with TRBJ2-7, with D tentatively TRBD1 (7 bases). The CDR3 is 15 amino acids. V was pared by 3 bases and J by 2 bases, with 14 bases between. Germline-derived CDR1 and CDR2 are MDHEN and SYDVKM.